This TCR beta chain was observed in a study of chemoradiotherapy in HPV16-positive cancers. Overall study findings and caveats: HPV-responsive T-cell expansion during chemoradiotherapy was linked to improved recurrence-free survival in HPV16-positive patients. Non-HPV-specific T cells did not expand in tumors during treatment, whereas candidate HPV-specific clones and E7-related motifs did.

Of note for this clone: Its specificity is unknown.

TCRdb's table, derived via immunoSEQ multiplex PCR, lists solely in-frame clones and lacks some. The sample carries fewer than 5,500 clones, 65% to 80% recorded once. This sequence originates from a human donor with HPV-associated anogenital cancer. The input for sequencing was tumor tissue, taken from a patient who underwent chemoradiotherapy.

The CDR3 nucleotides are TGTGCCAGCAAAGAGACGATGGACGAGCAGTACTTC. Amino acids: CASKETMDEQYF. This chain joins TRBV2 and TRBJ2-7; D is unresolved. With 7 bases removed from V and 5 bases from J, the gap between germline ends came to 12 bases. This CDR3 comprises 12 residues. Germline V gives CDR1 SNHLY, CDR2 FYNNEI.